This TCR beta chain was sequenced during a study of post-analysis software for immune sequencing data. In the study overall: Secondary progressive, relapsing-remitting and progressive-relapsing multiple sclerosis were among the included disease courses. Study-wide results and limits: Same-batch samples co-clustered strongly by F measure. Patients with multiple sclerosis recorded significantly lower normalized Chao1 diversity than controls, the study found. The five TRBV segments detected at higher frequency in patients than in controls included TRBV5-6, TRBV5-1 and TRBV20-1.

This CDR3 spans 16 amino acids. CDR1 is SGHTA, CDR2 FQGNSA, per germline. The authors incorporated unique molecular identifiers into the TCR beta cDNA libraries. TCRdb re-analysed the PCR reads in MiXCR, keeping a single row per CDR3 protein. The repertoire consists of 650,000 to 850,000 distinct CDR3 sequences, with about 57% occurring once and the leading ten covering 4.6%. There are a few counts of this clonotype. What it binds is unknown. This clonotype was obtained from a girl between 5 and 17 years old with multiple sclerosis. Input material: blood. The chain employs TRBV7-2 and TRBJ2-4; 15 bases align to TRBD2. The J call is in doubt because the DNA end fits TRBJ2-7 better. CDR3: CASTFPGTSGGYEQYF. CDR3 DNA: TGTGCCAGCACCTTTCCCGGGACTAGCGGGGGGTACGAGCAGTACTTC.